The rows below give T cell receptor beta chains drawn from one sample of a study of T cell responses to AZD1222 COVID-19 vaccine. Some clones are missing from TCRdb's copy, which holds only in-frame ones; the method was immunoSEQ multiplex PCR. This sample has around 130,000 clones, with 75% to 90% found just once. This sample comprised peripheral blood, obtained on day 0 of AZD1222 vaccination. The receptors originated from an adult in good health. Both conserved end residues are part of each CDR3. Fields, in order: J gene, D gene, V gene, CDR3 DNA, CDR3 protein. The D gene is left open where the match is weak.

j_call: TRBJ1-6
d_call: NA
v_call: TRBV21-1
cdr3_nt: TGTGCCAGCACATCCGGGACAGGTAATTCACCCCTCCACTTT
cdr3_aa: CASTSGTGNSPLHF

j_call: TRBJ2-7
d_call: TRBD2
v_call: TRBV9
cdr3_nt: TGTGCCAGCAGCTTCAGCGGGGGACCCTACGAGCAGTACTTC
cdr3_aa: CASSFSGGPYEQYF

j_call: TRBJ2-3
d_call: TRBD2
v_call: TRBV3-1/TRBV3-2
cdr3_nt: TGTGCCAGCAGCTCCAGAGCGGGGGGCACAGATACGCAGTATTTT
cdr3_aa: CASSSRAGGTDTQYF

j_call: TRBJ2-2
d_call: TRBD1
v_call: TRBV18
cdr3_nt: TGTGCCAGCTCACCGGGACAGATAAACACCGGGGAGCTGTTTTTT
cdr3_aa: CASSPGQINTGELFF

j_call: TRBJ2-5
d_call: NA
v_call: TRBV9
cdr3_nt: TGTGCCAGCAGCGTAGGTGGGGGTGTAGAGACCCAGTACTTC
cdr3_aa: CASSVGGGVETQYF

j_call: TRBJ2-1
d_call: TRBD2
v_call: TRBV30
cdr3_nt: TGTGCCTGGAGTGTAGGAGCGGGGGCTTCGAATGAGCAGTTCTTC
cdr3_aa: CAWSVGAGASNEQFF

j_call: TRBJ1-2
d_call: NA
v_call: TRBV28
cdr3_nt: TGTGCCAGCAGTCCGATCGCGCGGGGGGCGCGTGGCTACACCTTC
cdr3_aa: CASSPIARGARGYTF

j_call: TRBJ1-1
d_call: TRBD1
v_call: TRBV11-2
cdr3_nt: TGTGCCAGCAGCTCCCGCCCAGGGGGGAACACTGAAGCTTTCTTT
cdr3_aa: CASSSRPGGNTEAFF

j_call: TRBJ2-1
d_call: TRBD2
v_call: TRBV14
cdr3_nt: TGTGCCAGCAGCCAAAATAGCGGGGGACCTAGCGGGAATGAGCAGTTCTTC
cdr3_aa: CASSQNSGGPSGNEQFF

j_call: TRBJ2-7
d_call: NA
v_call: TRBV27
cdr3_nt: TGTGCCAGCAGTTCCTCCTACGAGCAGTACTTC
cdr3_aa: CASSSSYEQYF

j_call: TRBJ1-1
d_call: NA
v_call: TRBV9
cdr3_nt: TGTGCCAGCAGCGTAGGGCAAGGGTTGAACACTGAAGCTTTCTTT
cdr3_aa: CASSVGQGLNTEAFF

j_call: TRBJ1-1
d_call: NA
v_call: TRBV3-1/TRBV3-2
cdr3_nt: TGTGCCAGCAGCCAAGTCTTCGGGGAGGGTATGAACACTGAAGCTTTCTTT
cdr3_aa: CASSQVFGEGMNTEAFF

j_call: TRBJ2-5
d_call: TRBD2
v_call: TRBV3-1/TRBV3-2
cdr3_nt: TGTGCCAGCAGCCAAGGGCGGACTAGCGGGGGGTTTAAAGAGACCCAGTACTTC
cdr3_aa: CASSQGRTSGGFKETQYF

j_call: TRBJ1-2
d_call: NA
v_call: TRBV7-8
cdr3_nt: TGTGCCAGCAGCTTAGCGCCGCCAGGATTAAACTATGGCTACACCTTC
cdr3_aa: CASSLAPPGLNYGYTF

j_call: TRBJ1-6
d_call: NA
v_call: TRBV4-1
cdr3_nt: TGCGCCAGCAGCCACCCCCGGAGTCCGTCCCTCCACTTT
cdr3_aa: CASSHPRSPSLHF

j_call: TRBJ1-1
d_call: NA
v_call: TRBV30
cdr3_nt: TGTGCCTGGACCCCTCGAGCTGGGTTCACTGAAGCTTTCTTT
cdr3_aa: CAWTPRAGFTEAFF